The 20 T cell receptor beta chains given below trace back to one sample, sequenced in a study of control samples from healthy donors and cancer patients. The table came from immunoSEQ multiplex PCR; TCRdb's copy has only in-frame clones and leaves some out. The sample lists 75,000 to 90,000 clones, about nine tenths occurring once. Sequences were obtained from blood. These receptors came from a man in his fifties in good health.

The J gene is TRBJ1-5, the V gene TRBV19; TRBD1 might be the D (6 bases). V shed 6 bases and J shed 0 bases, with 18 bases lying between them. This CDR3 region has 17 residues. Germline CDR1 is LNHDA and CDR2 is SQIVND (reference sequence). CDR3 in DNA: TGTGCCAGTAGAACATTGGAGGGACAATATAGCAATCAGCCCCAGCATTTT. This translates into CASRTLEGQYSNQPQHF.

This clone was observed a single time. The V and J genes are TRBV5-1 and TRBJ2-7; the D gene is possibly TRBD1 (6 bases). The V and J ends lost 0 bases and 5 bases respectively, with 12 bases between them. This CDR3 is built from 14 residues. Germline CDR1 and CDR2: SGHRS and YFSETQ. The CDR3 sequence: CASSLGQDFHEQYF. CDR3 coding DNA: TGCGCCAGCAGCTTGGGACAGGATTTCCACGAGCAGTACTTC.

The chain uses TRBV7-2 and TRBJ1-2, with a possible D match to TRBD1 (6 bases). Trimming left V 3 bases short and J 2 bases short, with 13 bases between. The germline gives CDR1 SGHTA, CDR2 FQGNSA. CDR3 length: 15 residues. The CDR3 protein is CASSFRQAMNYGYTF. The CDR3 bases are TGTGCCAGCAGCTTTCGACAGGCGATGAACTATGGCTACACCTTC.

The CDR3: CASSQEAGGTGELFF. DNA of the CDR3: TGTGCCAGCAGCCAAGAGGCAGGGGGCACCGGGGAGCTGTTTTTT. The chain uses TRBV4-2 and TRBJ2-2, with 7 bases lining up with TRBD1. With 0 bases clipped from V and 4 bases from J, the junction kept 2 bases outside the gene matches. There are 15 residues in the CDR3. Germline V gene sequence: CDR1 LGHNA, CDR2 YNFKEQ.

This chain connects TRBV30 to TRBJ2-1; 7 nucleotides agree with TRBD1. Germline CDR1 and CDR2: GTSNPN and SVGIG (reference sequence). The CDR3 consists of 14 residues. Trimming took 2 bases from V and 9 from J; bases not matched to a gene: 10. This CDR3 reads CAWSSRDRRLEQFF. As DNA, the CDR3 is TGTGCCTGGAGTTCCCGGGACAGAAGACTTGAGCAGTTCTTC.

This chain uses TRBV5-8 with TRBJ2-1, with 8 bases matching TRBD1. The CDR3 loop spans 15 amino acids. J was trimmed by 7 bases and V by 4 bases; bases with no gene match: 10. Germline CDR1 reads SGHTS; CDR2 reads YDEGEE. As DNA, the CDR3 is TGTGCCAGCAGCGCCCAAGGACAGGGACTGAATGAGCAGTTCTTC. Protein product: CASSAQGQGLNEQFF.

This clone was observed once. The chain recombines TRBV3-1 (or the pseudogene TRBV3-2) with TRBJ2-7, with D maybe TRBD1 (6 bases). Trimming left V 8 bases short and J 5 bases short, with 19 bases between. Germline V gene data show CDR1 as LGHDT and CDR2 as YNNKEL (reference sequence). This CDR3 is 14 amino acids long. The chain's CDR3 is CASRTLAQGNEQYF. DNA of the CDR3: TGTGCCAGCCGTACCTTAGCGCAGGGGAACGAGCAGTACTTC.

The genes are TRBV7-3 and TRBJ2-2; TRBD2 might be the D (5 bases). Per germline, CDR1 SGHTA and CDR2 FQGTGA. The length of the CDR3 is 14 residues. V dropped 5 bases and J dropped 0 bases, with 7 bases sitting between them. CDR3 residues: CASSHGTNTGELFF. For the CDR3, the DNA is TGTGCCAGCAGCCACGGGACGAACACCGGGGAGCTGTTTTTT.

The gene calls are TRBV2 and TRBJ2-7, with a weak D call TRBD2 (5 bases). V shed 4 bases and J shed 4 bases, with 20 bases lying between them. The CDR3 has 16 residues. Germline V gives CDR1 SNHLY, CDR2 FYNNEI. CDR3 in DNA: TGTGCCAGCAGTGGATCGAGCGGAGTAAGCACATACGAGCAGTACTTC. The encoded protein is CASSGSSGVSTYEQYF.

This clone was seen only once. This chain uses TRBV7-8 with TRBJ2-1; 7 nucleotides agree with TRBD2. This CDR3 is built from 20 residues. CDR1 and CDR2 (germline): SGHVS, FQNEAQ. V shed 1 base, J shed 7 bases, and the junction held 22 bases outside the gene matches. Here the CDR3 reads CASSLDPWYLADLEENEQFF. CDR3 sequence (DNA): TGTGCCAGCAGCTTAGACCCCTGGTATCTAGCGGATCTCGAGGAGAATGAGCAGTTCTTC.

V and J are TRBV19 and TRBJ1-6; weak D call: TRBD1 (6 bases). Trimming took off 7 bases at V and 5 bases at J, with 12 bases between the two ends. Germline loops: CDR1 LNHDA, CDR2 SQIVND (reference sequence). CDR3 length equals 14 residues. The CDR3 sequence: CASNYRANNSPLHF. The CDR3 nucleotides are TGTGCCAGTAATTACAGGGCGAATAATTCACCCCTCCACTTT.

The genes are TRBV12-3 or TRBV12-4 and TRBJ2-2; TRBD1 matches at 7 bases. Unmatched junction bases numbered 3, after V lost 2 bases and J lost 9 bases. The CDR3 has 13 amino acids. CDR3 sequence reads: CASSLYRGRELFF. The CDR3 nucleotides read TGTGCCAGCAGTTTATACAGGGGCCGGGAGCTGTTTTTT.

With respect to this clone: The sample carries other DNA sequences with the same CDR3. The chain links TRBV3-1 (or the pseudogene TRBV3-2) to TRBJ1-2; D is uncertain. Trimming pared 4 bases from V and 4 bases from J, leaving 10 bases between. Germline values: CDR1 LGHDT, CDR2 YNNKEL (reference sequence). The CDR3 is 13 amino acids. The CDR3 here is CASSPPDGYGYTF. In nucleotides, the CDR3 is TGTGCCAGCAGCCCTCCCGACGGCTATGGCTACACCTTC.

V and J are TRBV18 and TRBJ1-2, with a possible D match to TRBD1 (5 bases). Germline V lookup: CDR1 KGHSH, CDR2 LQKENI. The CDR3 is made up of 15 amino acids. Between the trimmed V and J ends, which lost 3 bases and 1 base, there was a span of 12 bases. In DNA form, the CDR3 reads TGTGCCAGCTCACCTAACTCCGACAGTAACTATGGCTACACCTTC. Protein product: CASSPNSDSNYGYTF.

This rearrangement joins TRBV5-6 to TRBJ1-1; TRBD1 aligns across 7 bases. V lost 2 bases and J lost 1; bases outside the gene matches: 5. The CDR3 has 15 amino acids. Per the germline V gene, CDR1 is SGHDT and CDR2 is YYEEEE. CDR3 in DNA: TGTGCCAGCAGCTTAACGGACAGGACGAACACTGAAGCTTTCTTT. Its protein is CASSLTDRTNTEAFF.

This chain uses TRBV10-1 with TRBJ2-5; 12 nucleotides agree with TRBD2. The CDR3 loop spans 17 amino acids. Germline values: CDR1 WNHNN, CDR2 SYGVQD (reference sequence). Unmatched junction bases numbered 14, after V lost 8 bases and J lost 4 bases. The CDR3 DNA reads as TGCGCCAGCCTTATCGGCGGTCTAGCGGGGGGGATAGAGACCCAGTACTTC. Translation gives CASLIGGLAGGIETQYF.

The V call is TRBV2, the J call TRBJ2-7; 10 bases agree with TRBD2. The J segment lost 5 bases and the V segment lost 6 bases, leaving 4 bases of the junction unmatched. Germline CDR1 SNHLY, CDR2 FYNNEI. The CDR3 covers 13 residues. The DNA for the CDR3 is TGTGCCAGCAGGGAGCGGGGGGGAGACGAGCAGTACTTC. The encoded protein is CASRERGGDEQYF.

The rearrangement links TRBV6-5 to TRBJ1-4; TRBD1 is a possible D gene (5 bases). V lost 6 bases to trimming and J lost 7 bases, with 15 bases between them. Per germline, CDR1 MNHEY and CDR2 SVGAGI. This CDR3 contains 14 residues. CDR3 protein: CASSAWGRGEKLFF. CDR3 nucleotides: TGTGCCAGCAGCGCCTGGGGGAGGGGTGAAAAACTGTTTTTT.

This rearrangement joins TRBV24-1 to TRBJ1-6, with D uncertain. CDR3 length equals 15 residues. The ends were cut back, 9 bases at V and 7 bases at J, with 18 bases in the middle. Germline lookup yields CDR1 KGHDR and CDR2 SFDVKD. CDR3 amino acids: CATVSSKFSNSPLHF. CDR3 DNA sequence: TGTGCCACCGTATCCAGTAAGTTCAGCAATTCACCCCTCCACTTT.

The V call is TRBV2, the J call TRBJ2-5; D could derive from TRBD1 or TRBD2 (7 bases each). Trimming took off 8 bases at V and 1 base at J, with 17 bases between the two ends. Germline values: CDR1 SNHLY, CDR2 FYNNEI. CDR3 size: 15 residues. The CDR3 nucleotides are TGTGCCAGCCTCAGGGGGGGATCACTCCAAGAGACCCAGTACTTC. It yields the protein CASLRGGSLQETQYF.